These 18 T cell receptor beta chains were sequenced from one sample in a study of cytomegalovirus exposure and HLA in healthy donors. PCR used 60 Vbeta primers and 13 Jbeta primers. The protocol was immunoSEQ multiplex PCR, while the TCRdb copy is restricted to in-frame clones and leaves out a portion. The data hold 200,000 to 250,000 clones, with roughly 70% observed a single time. Material for sequencing was PBMCs. These receptors were obtained from a man aged 40-49 years in good health and CMV-seropositive.

The CDR3 reads CASTSRQGARTEAFF. CDR3 in DNA: TGTGCCAGCACCTCCCGACAGGGGGCGCGTACTGAAGCTTTCTTT. The chain has TRBV7-8 and TRBJ1-1, with 10 bases fitting TRBD1. The CDR3 runs to 15 residues. The trim removed 7 bases at V and 5 bases at J, leaving 10 bases unmatched. CDR1 SGHVS and CDR2 FQNEAQ come from the germline V gene.

This clone was counted only a few times. The J gene is TRBJ1-2, the V gene TRBV6-1; the D is unclear. The CDR3 consists of 14 residues. CDR1 and CDR2 from the germline V gene are MNHNS and SASEGT. V was cut by 1 base and J by 0 bases, with 6 bases left in between. CDR3 coding DNA: TGTGCCAGCAGTGAAGGTCCGGCTAACTATGGCTACACCTTC. Translation: CASSEGPANYGYTF.

The DNA of the CDR3 is TGTGCCAGTAGTATAGATCGACAGGAGGCCAACGTCCTGACTTTC. Translated, it gives CASSIDRQEANVLTF. This sequence joins TRBV19 and TRBJ2-6, with D possibly TRBD1 on 6 matching bases. In germline, CDR1 is LNHDA, CDR2 SQIVND (reference sequence). This CDR3 has 15 residues. Trimming shortened V by 0 bases and J by 6 bases, and 9 bases separated the two germline ends.

As DNA, the CDR3 is TGTGCCAGCAGCTTAGTTGGTAGCGGGGGGGAGACCCAGTACTTC. The encoded protein is CASSLVGSGGETQYF. The chain links TRBV11-2 to TRBJ2-5; 10 bases match TRBD2. CDR1 and CDR2 from the germline V gene are SGHAT and FQNNGV. V gave up 1 base and J gave up 5 bases; unmatched junction bases: 4. The CDR3 is made up of 15 amino acids. Variable domain in full (rest from reference TRBV11-2 and TRBJ2-5): EAGVAQSPRYKIIEKRQSVAFWCNPISGHATLYWYQQILGQGPKLLIQFQNNGVVDDSQLPKDRFSAERLKGVDSTLKIQPAKLEDSAVYLCASSLVGSGGETQYFGPGTRLLVL.

This clone has more than one count but fewer than ten. This rearrangement joins TRBV6-1 to TRBJ2-3, with 11 positions matching TRBD2. The CDR3 length is 18 residues. V dropped 4 bases and J dropped 1; count of bases not matched to a gene: 10. In germline, CDR1 is MNHNS, CDR2 SASEGT. DNA for the CDR3: TGTGCCAGCAGTGTGGGTCAACTAGCGGGGGACCGCACAGATACGCAGTATTTT. This sequence encodes CASSVGQLAGDRTDTQYF.

This clone was seen more than once but under ten times. The V gene is TRBV6-5, the J gene TRBJ2-3, with D tentatively TRBD1 (6 bases). The CDR3 spans 15 residues. Germline V CDR1 and CDR2: MNHEY, SVGAGI. The germline V and J ends were trimmed by 5 bases and 4 bases, with 16 bases remaining between them. CDR3 sequence: CASSMTGGRPDTQYF. The CDR3 DNA follows: TGTGCCAGCAGTATGACAGGAGGCCGGCCAGATACGCAGTATTTT.

This chain connects TRBV21-1 to TRBJ2-7; the table's D gene call, TRBD2, was not cross checked with the DNA. TRBV21-1 is a listed pseudogene. The CDR3 spans 16 residues. CDR3 nucleotides: TGTGCCAGCAGCAAAATGGGAGGCAGGTCTTGGCACGAGCAGTACTTC. It translates to CASSKMGGRSWHEQYF.

The genes are TRBV5-4 and TRBJ2-3; D call uncertain. The CDR3 is 13 amino acids. The V gene's germline CDR1 is SGHNT and CDR2 YYREEE (reference sequence). The V gene lost 2 bases and the J gene lost 2 bases, with 6 bases spanning the gap. The CDR3 reads CASSLAITDTQYF. The CDR3 region has the DNA TGTGCCAGCAGCTTAGCCATCACAGATACGCAGTATTTT.

The rearrangement links TRBV5-1 to TRBJ2-7; 9 nucleotides line up with TRBD2. V lost 0 bases to trimming and J lost 0 bases; unmatched junction nucleotides: 4. This CDR3 is built from 16 residues. Germline V gene sequence: CDR1 SGHRS, CDR2 YFSETQ. The CDR3 sequence is CASSLDPSGDSYEQYF. DNA of the CDR3: TGCGCCAGCAGCTTGGATCCTAGCGGGGACTCCTACGAGCAGTACTTC.

The CDR3 loop is CASSLALAGGTHHSYNEQFF. The DNA of the CDR3 is TGCGCCAGCAGCTTGGCACTAGCGGGGGGGACCCACCACTCCTACAATGAGCAGTTCTTC. This chain joins TRBV5-1 and TRBJ2-1, with 13 bases lining up with TRBD2. With V trimmed by 0 bases and J by 0 bases, 9 bases remained unmatched. The germline V gene has CDR1 SGHRS and CDR2 YFSETQ. The CDR3 sequence is 20 residues long.

The CDR3 DNA sequence: TGTGCCAGTGGGCAGGGGGCGAGACAGCCCCAGCATTTT. Its translation: CASGQGARQPQHF. The gene calls are TRBV19 and TRBJ1-5, with TRBD1 matching over 8 bases. This CDR3 contains 13 residues. V gave up 8 bases and J gave up 7 bases; unmatched junction bases: 7. In germline, CDR1 is LNHDA, CDR2 SQIVND (reference sequence).

This rearrangement joins TRBV7-6 to TRBJ1-1, with a weak D call TRBD1 (5 bases). The CDR3 runs 15 residues. Trimming shortened V by 2 bases and J by 4 bases, and 14 bases separated the two germline ends. The V gene's germline CDR1 is SGHVS and CDR2 FNYEAQ. CDR3 bases: TGTGCCAGCAGCTTAAACCCTGACCAGGGCACTGAAGCTTTCTTT. Its protein product is CASSLNPDQGTEAFF.

This clone was observed a handful of times. The genes are TRBV15 and TRBJ2-5; D is perhaps TRBD2 (5 bases). This CDR3 is 13 amino acids long. Per the germline V gene, CDR1 is LNHNV and CDR2 is YYDKDF (reference sequence). V lost 1 base, J lost 4 bases, and 7 bases lay in between. Here the CDR3 reads CATSRGGGETQYF. The CDR3, as DNA: TGTGCCACCAGCAGAGGAGGAGGAGAGACCCAGTACTTC. Combining the CDR3 with reference TRBV15 and TRBJ2-5 gives the whole variable domain DAMVIQNPRYQVTQFGKPVTLSCSQTLNHNVMYWYQQKSSQAPKLLFHYYDKDFNNEADTPDNFQSRRPNTSFCFLDIRSPGLGDTAMYLCATSRGGGETQYFGPGTRLLVL.

V usage is TRBV10-1 and J usage is TRBJ1-5, with D possibly TRBD1 on 6 matching bases. Trimming cost V 8 bases and J 6 bases, with 8 bases left between them. The CDR3 is made up of 11 amino acids. CDR1 and CDR2 (germline): WNHNN, SYGVQD (reference sequence). In nucleotides, the CDR3 is TGCGCCAGCGGCAGGGGTCAGCCCCAGCATTTT. It specifies CASGRGQPQHF.

The rearrangement joins TRBV5-1 to TRBJ2-1, with 13 bases lining up with TRBD2. CDR1 SGHRS and CDR2 YFSETQ come from the germline V gene. J was trimmed by 9 bases and V by 4 bases; bases with no gene match: 7. The CDR3 is made up of 15 amino acids. The CDR3 here is CASSLGLAGRGEQFF. CDR3 DNA: TGCGCCAGCAGCCTGGGACTAGCGGGGCGCGGTGAGCAGTTCTTC.

The chain recombines TRBV4-2 with TRBJ2-5, with TRBD2 matching over 7 bases. Germline-derived CDR1 and CDR2 are LGHNA and YNFKEQ. This CDR3 is built from 14 residues. Unmatched junction bases numbered 3, after V lost 0 bases and J lost 5 bases. The CDR3 DNA reads TGTGCCAGCAGCCAAGAGCAGGGAGGGGAGACCCAGTACTTC. Protein product: CASSQEQGGETQYF.

V gene TRBV6-5 combines with J gene TRBJ1-5; no clear D. CDR3 size: 13 residues. With 2 bases removed from V and 7 bases from J, the gap between germline ends came to 9 bases. Germline CDR1 reads MNHEY; CDR2 reads SVGAGI. The CDR3 DNA reads as TGTGCCAGCAGTTACGATCGGAGGCAGCCCCAGCATTTT. This codes for CASSYDRRQPQHF.

This clone came up once. The gene calls are TRBV19 and TRBJ2-2, with 8 positions matching TRBD1. Germline CDR1 and CDR2: LNHDA and SQIVND (reference sequence). CDR3 length equals 15 residues. With V trimmed by 7 bases and J by 6 bases, 10 bases remained unmatched. The CDR3 protein is CASTEDREGAGELFF. CDR3 coding DNA: TGTGCCAGTACCGAGGACAGGGAAGGGGCCGGGGAGCTGTTTTTT. Based on the CDR3 plus reference TRBV19 and TRBJ2-2, the full variable domain is DGGITQSPKYLFRKEGQNVTLSCEQNLNHDAMYWYRQDPGQGLRLIYYSQIVNDFQKGDIAEGYSVSREKKESFPLTVTSAQKNPTAFYLCASTEDREGAGELFFGEGSRLTVL.